These T cell receptor beta chains were read from a single sample in a study of blood T cell repertoires in COVID-19. Clones were read by immunoSEQ multiplex PCR, and TCRdb kept only the in-frame ones, dropping some. This sample has approximately 70,000 clones; more than 75% occur once, and the top ten carry approximately 15%. Sequencing was done on a sample of peripheral blood. The receptor source for this set is a woman over 75 with acute or convalescent COVID-19. Both conserved end residues are part of each CDR3. The D gene is left open where the match is weak. A clone size is listed for some rows: how often the clone was seen (once, few, many), or a class if it is expanded.

V gene	CDR3 length	J gene	D gene	clone size	CDR3 protein	CDR3 DNA
TRBV3-1/TRBV3-2	16	TRBJ2-1	.	many	CASSRGTIRVYNEQFF	TGTGCCAGCAGCCGCGGGACCATACGAGTATACAATGAGCAGTTCTTC
TRBV28	14	TRBJ1-6	TRBD1	.	CASSLYRGRTPLHF	TGTGCCAGCAGTTTGTACAGGGGAAGGACACCCCTCCACTTT
TRBV23-1	10	TRBJ1-1	.	.	CARLCWRAFF	TGCGCCAGGCTATGCTGGAGGGCTTTCTTT
TRBV9	14	TRBJ2-7	TRBD1	.	CASSVEDRGYEQYF	TGTGCCAGCAGCGTAGAGGACAGGGGGTACGAGCAGTACTTC
TRBV30	13	TRBJ2-4	.	few	CAWNEAAKNIQYF	TGTGCCTGGAACGAGGCGGCCAAAAACATTCAGTACTTC
TRBV12-3/TRBV12-4	13	TRBJ2-4	.	.	CASSFLLQNIQYF	TGTGCCAGCAGTTTCTTACTACAAAACATTCAGTACTTC
TRBV5-4	15	TRBJ1-2	.	.	CASSLGAPATDGYTF	TGTGCCAGCAGCTTGGGCGCACCGGCGACTGATGGCTACACCTTC
TRBV19	14	TRBJ1-1	.	.	CASSDTGLNTEAFF	TGTGCCAGTAGTGACACAGGGCTCAACACTGAAGCTTTCTTT
TRBV4-1	14	TRBJ1-2	.	once	CASSQDTGLPGYTF	TGCGCCAGCAGCCAAGATACAGGGCTACCCGGCTACACCTTC
TRBV27	15	TRBJ2-3	.	.	CASSLDWTDTDTQYF	TGTGCCAGCAGTTTAGATTGGACAGACACAGATACGCAGTATTTT
TRBV10-1	17	TRBJ1-1	TRBD1	.	CASSTRDRGPGNTEAFF	TGCGCCAGCAGTACCCGGGACAGGGGGCCGGGGAACACTGAAGCTTTCTTT
TRBV4-2	16	TRBJ1-6	.	once	CASSQDPGNFNSPLHF	TGTGCCAGCAGCCAAGATCCAGGGAACTTCAATTCACCCCTCCACTTT
TRBV7-3	16	TRBJ2-2	TRBD1	.	CASSLSSGGSTGELFF	TGTGCCAGCAGCTTAAGTTCAGGGGGTAGCACCGGGGAGCTGTTTTTT
TRBV10-1	13	TRBJ1-1	TRBD1	.	CASNDRANTEAFF	TGCGCCAGCAATGACAGGGCGAACACTGAAGCTTTCTTT
TRBV18	12	TRBJ2-5	TRBD2	.	CASLGLQETQYF	TGTGCCAGCTTGGGACTACAAGAGACCCAGTACTTC
TRBV10-3	17	TRBJ2-5	TRBD2	.	CAISEGGGLAGEETQYF	TGTGCCATCAGTGAAGGTGGGGGACTAGCGGGAGAAGAGACCCAGTACTTC
TRBV29-1	13	TRBJ2-7	.	.	CSVEDLWGREQYF	TGCAGCGTTGAAGATCTGTGGGGGCGGGAGCAGTACTTC
TRBV9	16	TRBJ2-2	TRBD1	.	CASSPRDRSNTGELFF	TGTGCCAGCAGCCCCCGGGACAGGTCGAACACCGGGGAGCTGTTTTTT
TRBV19	14	TRBJ2-7	.	.	CASSSPRGKHEQYF	TGTGCCAGTAGTTCCCCGAGAGGTAAGCACGAGCAGTACTTC
TRBV15	15	TRBJ1-6	.	once	CATSVRGGNNSPLHF	TGTGCCACCTCCGTTAGGGGCGGAAATAATTCACCCCTCCACTTT